What follows are 21 T cell receptor beta chains derived from one specimen sequenced in a study of blood T cell repertoires in COVID-19 (TCRdb year 2020). Receptors were amplified or captured by the immunoSEQ multiplex PCR assay. TCRdb retrieved this table from immuneACCESS and kept in-frame rearrangements only. Not all clones are present; in checked studies, unresolved V genes account for under half, and no reason is known for the remainder. The sample data list about 90,000 clones, and 81% of these were observed just once. The top ten clones comprise 20% to 25% of the sample. The sample comprised peripheral blood. The receptor set was obtained from a man at least 80 years old with active or convalescent COVID-19.

This clone has just a few counts. The chain carries TRBV4-1 and TRBJ1-6, with D unclear. CDR3 size: 15 residues. Germline CDR1 reads MGHRA; CDR2 reads YSYEKL. The V end lost 0 bases, the J end lost 0 bases, and 3 bases lay between the germline ends. The DNA of the CDR3 is TGCGCCAGCAGCCAAGACAGCTCCTATAATTCACCCCTCCACTTT. It is translated as CASSQDSSYNSPLHF.

The J gene is TRBJ2-1, the V gene TRBV5-1, with D possibly matching TRBD2 (6 bases). There are 16 residues in the CDR3. Germline V lookup: CDR1 SGHRS, CDR2 YFSETQ. V was pared by 1 base and J by 9 bases, with 20 bases between. In nucleotides, the CDR3 is TGCGCCAGCAGCTTGAACTTGGTTCGAGGGCGGGGTGAGCAGTTCTTC. Encoded protein: CASSLNLVRGRGEQFF.

This chain joins TRBV5-1 and TRBJ1-2, with TRBD1 identical over 8 bases. This CDR3 is built from 17 residues. Germline CDR1 SGHRS, CDR2 YFSETQ. Trimming took 0 bases from V and 4 from J; bases not matched to a gene: 11. The DNA of the CDR3 is TGCGCCAGCAGCTTGGTAGGAGACAGGGGTCATATCTATGGCTACACCTTC. Translated, it gives CASSLVGDRGHIYGYTF.

The genes are TRBV7-2 and TRBJ2-5, with 12 bases aligning to TRBD2. The V gene end was trimmed by 1 base and the J gene end by 4 bases; junction bases not matched to a gene: 7. CDR3 length: 17 amino acids. Germline V gene data show CDR1 as SGHTA and CDR2 as FQGNSA. In nucleotides, the CDR3 is TGTGCCAGCAGCTTAGTTGGGTCTAGCGGGGGGGTAGAGACCCAGTACTTC. This sequence encodes CASSLVGSSGGVETQYF.

The CDR3 DNA is TGTGCCACCAGCCTCACAGGGGACTATGGCTACACCTTC. It encodes CATSLTGDYGYTF. The chain recombines TRBV15 with TRBJ1-2, with 7 nucleotides matching TRBD1. CDR1 is LNHNV and CDR2 is YYDKDF in the germline V gene (reference sequence). Trimming at V came to 5 bases and at J to 3 bases, leaving 3 bases not matched to a gene. This CDR3 has 13 residues.

V and J are TRBV7-8 and TRBJ1-5; no clear D gene. There are 12 residues in the CDR3. Per germline, CDR1 SGHVS and CDR2 FQNEAQ. Trimming took 4 bases from V and 6 from J, leaving 7 bases between them. The CDR3 DNA follows: TGTGCCAGCAGCTCGGAGTTTCAGCCCCAGCATTTT. Protein: CASSSEFQPQHF. Full variable domain (rest looked up from reference TRBV7-8 and TRBJ1-5): GAGVSQSPRYKVAKRGQDVALRCDPISGHVSLFWYQQALGQGPEFLTYFQNEAQLDKSGLPSDRFFAERPEGSVSTLKIQRTQQEDSAVYLCASSSEFQPQHFGDGTRLSIL.

The chain couples TRBV27 to TRBJ2-1; 8 bases are shared with TRBD1. V dropped 8 bases and J dropped 4; count of bases not matched to a gene: 4. This CDR3 comprises 13 residues. Germline V gene lookup returns CDR1 MNHEY and CDR2 SMNVEV (reference sequence). CDR3 protein: CASGTGVYNEQFF. CDR3 sequence (DNA): TGTGCCAGCGGGACAGGAGTTTACAATGAGCAGTTCTTC.

The chain employs TRBV4-1 and TRBJ1-1, with TRBD1 matching 8 bases. The CDR3 loop spans 15 amino acids. Germline lookup yields CDR1 MGHRA and CDR2 YSYEKL. With V trimmed by 5 bases and J by 5 bases, 10 bases remained unmatched. CDR3 sequence (DNA): TGCGCCAGCAGCGAAGCCGACAGGGGTGGGACTGAAGCTTTCTTT. Encoded protein: CASSEADRGGTEAFF.

This clone was counted only a few times. This chain uses TRBV6-2 or TRBV6-3 with TRBJ1-5; D remains ambiguous. The germline gives CDR1 MNHEY, CDR2 SVGEGT. The V end was cut by 0 bases, the J end by 5 bases, with 8 bases between. This CDR3 is 14 amino acids long. CDR3 in amino acids: CASSYSSLHQPQHF. The CDR3 DNA reads TGTGCCAGCAGTTACTCGTCACTCCATCAGCCCCAGCATTTT.

In regard to this clone: The same CDR3 also results from other DNA sequences found in this sample. V and J are TRBV12-3 or TRBV12-4 and TRBJ1-2; D is ambiguous. The CDR3 has 11 residues. Trimming removed 3 bases from V and 6 bases from J, with 5 bases in between. CDR3 sequence: CASSFRDGYTF. For the CDR3, the DNA is TGTGCCAGCAGTTTCCGCGATGGCTACACCTTC.

This rearrangement joins TRBV2 to TRBJ2-3; tentatively, D is TRBD2 (6 bases). The length of the CDR3 is 14 residues. Germline CDR1 is SNHLY and CDR2 is FYNNEI. V was shortened by 5 bases and J by 2 bases, with 11 bases between the two germline ends. CDR3 in amino acids: CASSWAGITDTQYF. The CDR3 DNA sequence: TGTGCCAGCAGTTGGGCGGGGATCACAGATACGCAGTATTTT.

The rearrangement joins TRBV10-1 to TRBJ1-1; the D is unclear. The CDR3 contains 13 residues. Germline V gene data show CDR1 as WNHNN and CDR2 as SYGVQD (reference sequence). Trimming cost V 7 bases and J 5 bases, with 14 bases left between them. CDR3 bases: TGCGCCAGCAATGCGGGGTCCGGAACTGAAGCTTTCTTT. This sequence encodes CASNAGSGTEAFF.

The V gene is TRBV9, the J gene TRBJ2-3; 11 bases are a match to TRBD1. Germline V CDR1 and CDR2: SGDLS, YYNGEE. V lost 6 bases, J lost 5 bases, and 8 bases stayed unmatched. There are 15 residues in the CDR3. CDR3 loop: CASTAGQGALDTQYF. Here the CDR3 DNA reads TGTGCCAGCACCGCCGGACAGGGGGCTTTAGATACGCAGTATTTT.

This sequence joins TRBV7-9 and TRBJ2-1, with 8 nucleotides matching TRBD2. CDR1 is SEHNR, CDR2 FQNEAQ, per germline (reference sequence). With V trimmed by 5 bases and J by 5 bases, 8 bases remained unmatched. The length of the CDR3 is 15 residues. The CDR3 bases are TGTGCCAGCAGCCCCAGCGGGGGCCTTAACAATGAGCAGTTCTTC. This encodes CASSPSGGLNNEQFF. Supplemented by reference TRBV7-9 and TRBJ2-1, the full variable domain reads DTGVSQNPRHKITKRGQNVTFRCDPISEHNRLYWYRQTLGQGPEFLTYFQNEAQLEKSRLLSDRFSAERPKGSFSTLEIQRTEQGDSAMYLCASSPSGGLNNEQFFGPGTRLTVL.

V usage is TRBV6-2 or TRBV6-3 and J usage is TRBJ1-6, with D possibly TRBD1 on 6 matching bases. V was cut by 2 bases and J by 5 bases, with 10 bases left in between. The germline V gene has CDR1 MNHEY and CDR2 SVGEGT. The CDR3 has 15 amino acids. CDR3 in amino acids: CASSYHRTDNSPLHF. In nucleotides, the CDR3 is TGTGCCAGCAGTTACCATAGGACAGATAATTCACCCCTCCACTTT.

This chain links TRBV11-2 with TRBJ1-2; 8 bases are shared with TRBD1. CDR3 length: 13 amino acids. V gave up 7 bases and J gave up 9 bases; unmatched junction bases: 10. The germline gives CDR1 SGHAT, CDR2 FQNNGV. The CDR3 sequence: CASTGQGALSYTF. In nucleotides, the CDR3 is TGTGCCAGCACAGGGCAGGGGGCGTTGAGCTACACCTTC. The full variable domain, completed using reference TRBV11-2 and TRBJ1-2, is EAGVAQSPRYKIIEKRQSVAFWCNPISGHATLYWYQQILGQGPKLLIQFQNNGVVDDSQLPKDRFSAERLKGVDSTLKIQPAKLEDSAVYLCASTGQGALSYTFGSGTRLTVV.

The chain links TRBV3-1 (or the pseudogene TRBV3-2) to TRBJ1-2, with TRBD1 matching 9 bases. CDR3 length equals 14 residues. CDR1 and CDR2 (germline): LGHDT, YNNKEL (reference sequence). J was trimmed by 5 bases and V by 4 bases; bases with no gene match: 5. In nucleotides, the CDR3 is TGTGCCAGCAGCCCTCGAGGGACAGGGTATGGCTACACCTTC. Translation: CASSPRGTGYGYTF.

The V and J genes are TRBV15 and TRBJ1-2, with 10 bases aligning to TRBD1. The CDR3 is 14 amino acids. The V segment lost 0 bases and the J segment 5 bases; nucleotides outside the gene matches: 0. Germline V CDR1 and CDR2: LNHNV, YYDKDF (reference sequence). CDR3 amino acids: CATSREGQGYGYTF. The CDR3 DNA reads as TGTGCCACCAGCAGAGAGGGACAGGGGTATGGCTACACCTTC.

V usage is TRBV19 and J usage is TRBJ1-1; 7 nucleotides align to TRBD1. After removal of 2 bases from V and 0 bases from J, the junction contained 6 bases not matched to a gene. The CDR3 spans 16 residues. Germline CDR1 is LNHDA and CDR2 is SQIVND (reference sequence). The CDR3 DNA reads as TGTGCCAGTAGTATAAGGACAGGAGCCGTGAACACTGAAGCTTTCTTT. Protein sequence: CASSIRTGAVNTEAFF. Together with reference TRBV19 and TRBJ1-1, the CDR3 gives the full variable domain: DGGITQSPKYLFRKEGQNVTLSCEQNLNHDAMYWYRQDPGQGLRLIYYSQIVNDFQKGDIAEGYSVSREKKESFPLTVTSAQKNPTAFYLCASSIRTGAVNTEAFFGQGTRLTVV.

This chain's CDR3 is CASSMGTGGGTDTQYF. The CDR3 nucleotides are TGCGCCAGCAGCATGGGGACAGGGGGCGGCACAGATACGCAGTATTTT. The J gene is TRBJ2-3, the V gene TRBV5-1, with 12 bases matching TRBD1. V lost 4 bases and J lost 1; bases outside the gene matches: 4. Germline V gene data show CDR1 as SGHRS and CDR2 as YFSETQ. The CDR3 totals 16 residues.

This chain uses TRBV10-3 with TRBJ1-3; 10 nucleotides match TRBD1. The CDR3 is made up of 15 amino acids. Germline V gene sequence: CDR1 ENHRY, CDR2 SYGVKD. J gave up 2 bases and V 6 bases, and 4 bases lay outside the gene matches. This CDR3 reads CAISGTGETGNTIYF. CDR3 in DNA: TGTGCCATCAGCGGGACAGGGGAGACTGGAAACACCATATATTTT.